A selection of T cell receptor beta chains follows, all from one sample in a study of blood T cell repertoires in COVID-19. The protocol was immunoSEQ multiplex PCR, while the TCRdb copy is restricted to in-frame clones and leaves out a portion. This repertoire shows 260,000 or so clones, approximately 90% found once; its top ten account for roughly 1.2%. Sequenced sample: PBMCs or T cells enriched from blood (not recorded which). The receptors stem from a woman aged 40 to 50 with acute COVID-19. Both conserved end residues are part of each CDR3. A D gene is named only where the DNA matches it firmly. Where a row states a size, it is once, few, many or the class of an expanded clone; other rows omit it.

J gene: TRBJ2-3; clone size: NA; V gene: TRBV19; D gene: TRBD1; CDR3 DNA: TGTGCCAGTAGCCCTGGACAGGGGGCAACAGATACGCAGTATTTT; CDR3 protein: CASSPGQGATDTQYF
J gene: TRBJ1-2; clone size: NA; V gene: TRBV15; D gene: NA; CDR3 DNA: TGTGCCACCAGCAGAGCGGGAGACGGGAACTATGGCTACACCTTC; CDR3 protein: CATSRAGDGNYGYTF
J gene: TRBJ2-2; clone size: NA; V gene: TRBV1; D gene: NA; CDR3 DNA: TGCACCAGCAGCCAAGATACAAACACCGGGGAGCTGTTTTTT; CDR3 protein: CTSSQDTNTGELFF
J gene: TRBJ1-2; clone size: NA; V gene: TRBV19; D gene: NA; CDR3 DNA: TGTGCCAGTAGTTCAGGACTCGCCGAAGGGTATGGCTACACCTTC; CDR3 protein: CASSSGLAEGYGYTF
J gene: TRBJ2-2; clone size: NA; V gene: TRBV10-3; D gene: TRBD1; CDR3 DNA: TGTGCCATCATGTCGGGACAGGGGCAGGTCGGGGAGCTGTTTTTT; CDR3 protein: CAIMSGQGQVGELFF
J gene: TRBJ1-2; clone size: NA; V gene: TRBV5-1; D gene: TRBD1; CDR3 DNA: TGCGCCAGCAGCAGGACAGGAGGAGACTATGGCTACACCTTC; CDR3 protein: CASSRTGGDYGYTF
J gene: TRBJ1-2; clone size: NA; V gene: TRBV27; D gene: NA; CDR3 DNA: TGTGCCAGCAGTGCTCACAGGTCAATGGGCTATGGCTACACCTTC; CDR3 protein: CASSAHRSMGYGYTF
J gene: TRBJ1-3; clone size: NA; V gene: TRBV11-2; D gene: NA; CDR3 DNA: TGTGCCAGCAGCCCCCAGGCAGGCGGAAACACCATATATTTT; CDR3 protein: CASSPQAGGNTIYF
J gene: TRBJ2-3; clone size: once; V gene: TRBV10-3; D gene: NA; CDR3 DNA: TGTGCCATCAGGAGCGCGTCAGGGACAGATACGCAGTATTTT; CDR3 protein: CAIRSASGTDTQYF
J gene: TRBJ1-1; clone size: NA; V gene: TRBV5-1; D gene: NA; CDR3 DNA: TGCGCCAGCAGCTTCGGAGGGGACACTGAAGCTTTCTTT; CDR3 protein: CASSFGGDTEAFF
J gene: TRBJ1-6; clone size: NA; V gene: TRBV21-1; D gene: NA; CDR3 DNA: TGTGCCAGCAGCAAAGTCGAGGGGCGGGGATATAATTCACCCCTCCACTTT; CDR3 protein: CASSKVEGRGYNSPLHF
J gene: TRBJ2-3; clone size: NA; V gene: TRBV4-3; D gene: NA; CDR3 DNA: TGCGCCAGCAGCCCCCATAGCGGAGGAGGTACAGATACGCAGTATTTT; CDR3 protein: CASSPHSGGGTDTQYF
J gene: TRBJ1-2; clone size: NA; V gene: TRBV28; D gene: TRBD1; CDR3 DNA: TGTGCCAGCAGTCTCGGGGACAGGGGATATGGCTACACCTTC; CDR3 protein: CASSLGDRGYGYTF
J gene: TRBJ2-1; clone size: NA; V gene: TRBV5-1; D gene: TRBD2; CDR3 DNA: TGCGCCAGCAGCTTGCTACCGGGACTAGCGGGAGTTGCCAGCTACAATGAGCAGTTCTTC; CDR3 protein: CASSLLPGLAGVASYNEQFF
J gene: TRBJ1-5; clone size: NA; V gene: TRBV7-8; D gene: NA; CDR3 DNA: TGTGCCAGCAGCTCCGCAGGAATACGAAGCAATCAGCCCCAGCATTTT; CDR3 protein: CASSSAGIRSNQPQHF
J gene: TRBJ2-7; clone size: NA; V gene: TRBV28; D gene: TRBD2; CDR3 DNA: TGTGCCACAACCCTCGTGGGGGGGGGCTACGAGCAGTACTTC; CDR3 protein: CATTLVGGGYEQYF
J gene: TRBJ2-6; clone size: once; V gene: TRBV9; D gene: NA; CDR3 DNA: TGTGCCAGCAGTAGGGGTGGCAACGTCCTGACTTTC; CDR3 protein: CASSRGGNVLTF
J gene: TRBJ2-1; clone size: NA; V gene: TRBV7-3; D gene: NA; CDR3 DNA: TGTGCCAGCAGCCCCAGGTCCTCCTACAATGAGCAGTTCTTC; CDR3 protein: CASSPRSSYNEQFF
J gene: TRBJ2-5; clone size: NA; V gene: TRBV12-3/TRBV12-4; D gene: TRBD1; CDR3 DNA: TGTGCCAGCAGGGAGCAGGGGGTTGAGACCCAGTACTTC; CDR3 protein: CASREQGVETQYF
J gene: TRBJ2-3; clone size: NA; V gene: TRBV5-1; D gene: NA; CDR3 DNA: TGCGCCAGCAGCCCTTCACAAGATACGCAGTATTTT; CDR3 protein: CASSPSQDTQYF
J gene: TRBJ2-5; clone size: NA; V gene: TRBV6-2/TRBV6-3; D gene: TRBD1; CDR3 DNA: TGTGCCAGCAGTTCAGACAGGGGAACGATCGAGACCCAGTACTTC; CDR3 protein: CASSSDRGTIETQYF
J gene: TRBJ1-1; clone size: once; V gene: TRBV9; D gene: NA; CDR3 DNA: TGTGCCAGCAGTCGAAGGGAGGACTCGAACACTGAAGCTTTCTTT; CDR3 protein: CASSRREDSNTEAFF
J gene: TRBJ2-7; clone size: NA; V gene: TRBV30; D gene: NA; CDR3 DNA: TGTGCCTGGAGTGCAGGCTTCGGTGACGAGCAGTACTTC; CDR3 protein: CAWSAGFGDEQYF
J gene: TRBJ1-3; clone size: NA; V gene: TRBV10-1; D gene: NA; CDR3 DNA: TGCGCCAGCAGTGCGGGTGGCTCTGGAAACACCATATATTTT; CDR3 protein: CASSAGGSGNTIYF
J gene: TRBJ2-3; clone size: NA; V gene: TRBV18; D gene: NA; CDR3 DNA: TGTGCCAGCTCACCTTTCCTAGGAGGGGCCGCAGATACGCAGTATTTT; CDR3 protein: CASSPFLGGAADTQYF
J gene: TRBJ2-1; clone size: NA; V gene: TRBV24-1; D gene: NA; CDR3 DNA: TGTGCCACCAGTGATGCCGGTCAAAGCTCCTACAATGAGCAGTTCTTC; CDR3 protein: CATSDAGQSSYNEQFF
J gene: TRBJ1-2; clone size: once; V gene: TRBV28; D gene: NA; CDR3 DNA: TGTGCCAGCAGTTCCTCCTCACTGTCCTATGGCTACACCTTC; CDR3 protein: CASSSSSLSYGYTF
J gene: TRBJ1-4; clone size: NA; V gene: TRBV19; D gene: NA; CDR3 DNA: TGTGCCAGTAGTTTACCCGGAGGAGTTGAAAAACTGTTTTTT; CDR3 protein: CASSLPGGVEKLFF
J gene: TRBJ2-3; clone size: NA; V gene: TRBV10-2; D gene: NA; CDR3 DNA: TGCGCCAGCAGTGGGAGCGCCACAGATACGCAGTATTTT; CDR3 protein: CASSGSATDTQYF
J gene: TRBJ2-1; clone size: NA; V gene: TRBV10-2; D gene: NA; CDR3 DNA: TGCGCCAGCAGAGCTCCACAGTCATCCTTCTACAATGAGCAGTTCTTC; CDR3 protein: CASRAPQSSFYNEQFF
J gene: TRBJ1-3; clone size: few; V gene: TRBV14; D gene: TRBD1; CDR3 DNA: TGTGCCAGCAGCCAAAGGACAGGGACCGACTCTGGAAACACCATATATTTT; CDR3 protein: CASSQRTGTDSGNTIYF
J gene: TRBJ1-5; clone size: NA; V gene: TRBV2; D gene: NA; CDR3 DNA: TGTGCCAGCAGTGGGGGAGGAGGGTACAGCAATCAGCCCCAGCATTTT; CDR3 protein: CASSGGGGYSNQPQHF
J gene: TRBJ1-4; clone size: once; V gene: TRBV28; D gene: TRBD1; CDR3 DNA: TGTGCCAGCAGTACAAACAGGGGGCGCGCGGATCAGGGTGGCGAAAAACTGTTTTTT; CDR3 protein: CASSTNRGRADQGGEKLFF
J gene: TRBJ1-5; clone size: NA; V gene: TRBV23-1; D gene: NA; CDR3 DNA: TGCGCCAGCAGTCAATCGGTGGGGGCCTTCGGTCAGCCCCAGCATTTT; CDR3 protein: CASSQSVGAFGQPQHF
J gene: TRBJ2-1; clone size: NA; V gene: TRBV7-9; D gene: TRBD2; CDR3 DNA: TGTGCCAGCAGCGAGGGGTTTGGACTAGCGGGAGGCAATGAGCAGTTCTTC; CDR3 protein: CASSEGFGLAGGNEQFF
J gene: TRBJ2-3; clone size: NA; V gene: TRBV24-1; D gene: TRBD1; CDR3 DNA: TGTGCCACCAGCGCGGGACAGGGGAGGACAGATACGCAGTATTTT; CDR3 protein: CATSAGQGRTDTQYF
J gene: TRBJ2-2; clone size: NA; V gene: TRBV18; D gene: TRBD2; CDR3 DNA: TGTGCCAGCTCATTCCTAGCGGAGAACACCGGGGAGCTGTTTTTT; CDR3 protein: CASSFLAENTGELFF
J gene: TRBJ2-1; clone size: NA; V gene: TRBV14; D gene: TRBD2; CDR3 DNA: TGTGCCAGCAGCCCCGGACTAGCGGCTTACAATGAGCAGTTCTTC; CDR3 protein: CASSPGLAAYNEQFF
J gene: TRBJ2-1; clone size: NA; V gene: TRBV14; D gene: NA; CDR3 DNA: TGTGCCAGCAGCCTTCTAGACAATGAGCAGTTCTTC; CDR3 protein: CASSLLDNEQFF
J gene: TRBJ2-1; clone size: NA; V gene: TRBV7-2; D gene: TRBD2; CDR3 DNA: TGTGCCAGCAGCCCGCCGGTAGGAGCGGGAGGGCCACCTGAGCAGTTCTTC; CDR3 protein: CASSPPVGAGGPPEQFF
J gene: TRBJ2-1; clone size: NA; V gene: TRBV5-1; D gene: NA; CDR3 DNA: TGCGCCAGCAGCTTCCCGGAGGGAGCCCCCCCTCGGAATGAGCAGTTCTTC; CDR3 protein: CASSFPEGAPPRNEQFF
J gene: TRBJ2-2; clone size: NA; V gene: TRBV30; D gene: TRBD2; CDR3 DNA: TGTGCCTGGAGTGTGTTTTTCGGACTAGCGGGAGGGAACACCGGGGAGCTGTTTTTT; CDR3 protein: CAWSVFFGLAGGNTGELFF
J gene: TRBJ2-2; clone size: few; V gene: TRBV2; D gene: TRBD1; CDR3 DNA: TGTGCCAGCAGTGATAGTTTGAGACAGGGGGAAGCCGGGGAGCTGTTTTTT; CDR3 protein: CASSDSLRQGEAGELFF
J gene: TRBJ2-7; clone size: NA; V gene: TRBV11-2; D gene: TRBD2; CDR3 DNA: TGTGCCAGCAGCTTAGGAGTCGGACTAGTGGGCGAGCAGTACTTC; CDR3 protein: CASSLGVGLVGEQYF
J gene: TRBJ2-1; clone size: NA; V gene: TRBV4-1; D gene: TRBD2; CDR3 DNA: TGCGCCAGCAGCCCCCCTGTCGGGAGGGCCCATGAGCAGTTCTTC; CDR3 protein: CASSPPVGRAHEQFF
J gene: TRBJ1-2; clone size: NA; V gene: TRBV18; D gene: NA; CDR3 DNA: TGTGCCAGCTCACCAGGAGTCAGGGCGTACTATGGCTACACCTTC; CDR3 protein: CASSPGVRAYYGYTF
J gene: TRBJ1-1; clone size: NA; V gene: TRBV24-1; D gene: NA; CDR3 DNA: TGTGCCACCAGAGACCGGGAGGGCACTGAAGCTTTCTTT; CDR3 protein: CATRDREGTEAFF
J gene: TRBJ2-3; clone size: NA; V gene: TRBV5-1; D gene: NA; CDR3 DNA: TGCGCCAGCAGCTTGTTCGCAGGGGGCACAGATACGCAGTATTTT; CDR3 protein: CASSLFAGGTDTQYF
J gene: TRBJ1-6; clone size: NA; V gene: TRBV7-9; D gene: NA; CDR3 DNA: TGTGCCAGCAGCTTCCAGGATAATTCACCCCTCCACTTT; CDR3 protein: CASSFQDNSPLHF
J gene: TRBJ2-7; clone size: NA; V gene: TRBV10-3; D gene: TRBD1; CDR3 DNA: TGTGCCATCAGGGACAGGGGCTACGAGCAGTACTTC; CDR3 protein: CAIRDRGYEQYF
J gene: TRBJ1-5; clone size: NA; V gene: TRBV5-1; D gene: NA; CDR3 DNA: TGCGCCAGCAGCTCCCCATTGAGGGGACTGATTAGGGGGGGAAAGCCCCAGCATTTT; CDR3 protein: CASSSPLRGLIRGGKPQHF
J gene: TRBJ1-2; clone size: NA; V gene: TRBV5-4; D gene: NA; CDR3 DNA: TGTGCCAGCAGCTTTGAGGGAGAAGGCAGGTCTCGCGGCTACACCTTC; CDR3 protein: CASSFEGEGRSRGYTF
J gene: TRBJ1-4; clone size: NA; V gene: TRBV27; D gene: NA; CDR3 DNA: TGTGCCAGCCGCAGGTCGTCAACTAATGAAAAACTGTTTTTT; CDR3 protein: CASRRSSTNEKLFF
J gene: TRBJ1-5; clone size: NA; V gene: TRBV27; D gene: NA; CDR3 DNA: TGTGCCAGCAGTTTACGACTCAATCAGCCCCAGCATTTT; CDR3 protein: CASSLRLNQPQHF
J gene: TRBJ1-5; clone size: NA; V gene: TRBV4-3; D gene: NA; CDR3 DNA: TGCGCCAGCAGCCAAGAGCGGGGCAATCAGCCCCAGCATTTT; CDR3 protein: CASSQERGNQPQHF
J gene: TRBJ1-1; clone size: NA; V gene: TRBV7-8; D gene: TRBD1; CDR3 DNA: TGTGCCAGCAGCGGACAGGGTTTAACTGAAGCTTTCTTT; CDR3 protein: CASSGQGLTEAFF
J gene: TRBJ1-4; clone size: NA; V gene: TRBV7-7; D gene: NA; CDR3 DNA: TGTGCTAGCAGCCCGGGACTGCATAATGAAAAACTGTTTTTT; CDR3 protein: CASSPGLHNEKLFF